The next 14 T cell receptor beta chains were all read from a single sample in a study of metastatic and nonmetastatic thyroid tumors. The entire patient cohort was treatment-naive prior to thyroid surgery. TCRdb recomputed clones from the PCR reads via MiXCR. Among approximately 90,000 clones listed, roughly 13% were seen once. Material for sequencing was blood. The receptors were sampled from a female donor with papillary thyroid cancer or a benign thyroid nodule (not recorded which). Some clones in this sample may be carry-over from other donors' samples.

Many counts were recorded for this clone. The J gene is TRBJ2-1, the V gene TRBV28, with TRBD2 matching over 9 bases. V gave up 0 bases and J gave up 5 bases; unmatched junction bases: 2. This CDR3 contains 15 residues. Germline-derived CDR1 and CDR2 are MDHEN and SYDVKM. The CDR3 DNA sequence: TGTGCCAGCAGTTTATGGGCTAGCGGGAACAATGAGCAGTTCTTC. It specifies CASSLWASGNNEQFF.

CDR3: CSARDLEVGYEQYF. The CDR3 nucleotides read TGCAGTGCTAGAGATTTGGAGGTCGGGTACGAGCAGTACTTC. V gene TRBV20-1 combines with J gene TRBJ2-7, with D maybe TRBD2 (5 bases). Trimming removed 0 bases at V and 4 bases at J, with 13 bases between. Germline CDR1 DFQATT, CDR2 SNEGSKA (reference sequence). CDR3 length equals 14 residues.

This clone appeared a few times. CDR3 residues: CAGRSGAGVGDTQYF. The DNA of the CDR3 is TGTGCCGGAAGATCTGGAGCGGGAGTGGGAGATACGCAGTATTTT. This chain links TRBV6-1 with TRBJ2-3, with 8 nucleotides matching TRBD2. Per germline, CDR1 MNHNS and CDR2 SASEGT. V shed 11 bases, J shed 5 bases, and the junction held 15 bases outside the gene matches. This CDR3 has 15 amino acids.

This clone was detected many times. CDR3 coding DNA: TGCGCCAGCAGCCAAGATCCACAGGGGGTTGCCTACAATGAGCAGTTCTTC. Translation gives CASSQDPQGVAYNEQFF. The chain combines TRBV4-1 with TRBJ2-1, with 8 nucleotides matching TRBD1. The CDR3 loop spans 17 amino acids. V shed 0 bases and J 2 bases; nucleotides not matched to a gene: 6. The germline gives CDR1 MGHRA, CDR2 YSYEKL.

This clone was counted many times. The chain recombines TRBV24-1 with TRBJ1-1; 8 bases line up with TRBD1. J lost 4 bases, V lost 5 bases, and 5 bases had no gene match. The CDR3 covers 14 residues. CDR1 and CDR2 from the germline V gene are KGHDR and SFDVKD. The CDR3 nucleotides are TGTGCCACCAGTGCGGGACAGGCCAGCACTGAAGCTTTCTTT. Protein product: CATSAGQASTEAFF.

This clone came up many times. This chain uses TRBV28 with TRBJ1-1; D not resolved. Per germline, CDR1 MDHEN and CDR2 SYDVKM. The CDR3 is made up of 16 amino acids. The germline V and J ends were trimmed by 5 bases and 3 bases, with 19 bases remaining between them. The CDR3 bases are TGTGCCAGCAGTACCCGCCGGGAGGCCTCATACACTGAAGCTTTCTTT. Its protein product is CASSTRREASYTEAFF. The full variable domain, its missing parts supplied by reference TRBV28 and TRBJ1-1, is DVKVTQSSRYLVKRTGEKVFLECVQDMDHENMFWYRQDPGLGLRLIYFSYDVKMKEKGDIPEGYSVSREKKERFSLILESASTNQTSMYLCASSTRREASYTEAFFGQGTRLTVV.

This clone was counted ten times or more. The rearrangement uses TRBV9 and TRBJ1-1; D remains unclear. Trimming pared 0 bases from V and 1 base from J, leaving 7 bases between. CDR3 length: 14 residues. Germline V gene lookup returns CDR1 SGDLS and CDR2 YYNGEE. DNA of the CDR3: TGTGCCAGCAGCGTAGAATGGCGGAACACTGAAGCTTTCTTT. Its protein product is CASSVEWRNTEAFF.

About this clone itself: The junction differs from germline at one of its ends, possibly a read error. The CDR3 protein is CASSYTLQGSRSGANALTF. The CDR3 DNA follows: TGTGCCAGCAGTTACACCCTACAGGGGTCGCGGTCTGGGGCCAACGCCCTGACTTTC. The chain is built from TRBV6-2 or TRBV6-3 and TRBJ2-6; 7 bases agree with TRBD1. This CDR3 has 19 residues. Germline-derived CDR1 and CDR2 are MNHEY and SVGEGT.

Comment on this clone: A read error is possible here, since a much larger clone lies one base away. The same CDR3 arises from other DNA sequences in this sample as well. This chain joins TRBV20-1 and TRBJ2-1; D unresolved. Trimming stripped 3 bases from V and 0 bases from J, with 6 bases between. Germline CDR1 DFQATT, CDR2 SNEGSKA (reference sequence). The CDR3 totals 13 residues. The CDR3 reads CSASGNSYNEQFF. The CDR3, as DNA: TGCAGTGCTAGCGGTAACTCCTACAATGAGCAGTTCTTC.

Comment on this clone: It may be a read error: a sequence one base away is much more abundant. The V call is TRBV9, the J call TRBJ2-3; D uncertain. The CDR3 is 14 amino acids. The germline CDR1 and CDR2 sequences are SGDLS and YYNGEE. Trimming cost V 2 bases and J 6 bases, with 13 bases left between them. CDR3 nucleotide sequence: TGTGCCAGCAGCGTTCAGGTAATCGGTGATACGCAGTATTTT. It encodes CASSVQVIGDTQYF.

This clone was counted between two and nine times. This sequence joins TRBV28 and TRBJ2-7; no clear D. Trimming pared 9 bases from V and 3 bases from J, leaving 15 bases between. Germline V gene data show CDR1 as MDHEN and CDR2 as SYDVKM. CDR3 size: 13 residues. CDR3 bases: TGTGCCAGTGGCCCTCTGGTGTTCTACGAGCAGTACTTC. Its protein is CASGPLVFYEQYF.

The rearrangement joins TRBV30 to TRBJ1-2; D remains unclear. The germline V and J ends were trimmed by 1 base and 4 bases, with 10 bases remaining between them. In germline, CDR1 is GTSNPN, CDR2 SVGIG (reference sequence). The CDR3 covers 13 residues. The CDR3 sequence is CAWSGQTIYGYTF. For the CDR3, the DNA is TGTGCCTGGAGTGGTCAGACCATCTATGGCTACACCTTC.

Many counts were recorded for this clone. The gene calls are TRBV27 and TRBJ2-3, with no clear D. CDR3 length equals 14 residues. Germline CDR1 and CDR2: MNHEY and SMNVEV (reference sequence). Between the trimmed V and J ends, which lost 0 bases and 11 bases, there was a span of 15 bases. The CDR3 loop is CASSLSVPAEWQYF. The CDR3 region has the DNA TGTGCCAGCAGTTTATCGGTGCCTGCGGAATGGCAGTATTTT.

This clone was seen at least ten times. J is TRBJ1-1 and V is TRBV15; no reliable D call. Germline V CDR1 and CDR2: LNHNV, YYDKDF (reference sequence). Trimming took 2 bases from V and 1 from J, leaving 8 bases between them. This CDR3 has 14 residues. The chain's CDR3 is CATSRNLGNTEAFF. The CDR3 nucleotides read TGTGCCACCAGCAGAAATTTGGGGAACACTGAAGCTTTCTTT.